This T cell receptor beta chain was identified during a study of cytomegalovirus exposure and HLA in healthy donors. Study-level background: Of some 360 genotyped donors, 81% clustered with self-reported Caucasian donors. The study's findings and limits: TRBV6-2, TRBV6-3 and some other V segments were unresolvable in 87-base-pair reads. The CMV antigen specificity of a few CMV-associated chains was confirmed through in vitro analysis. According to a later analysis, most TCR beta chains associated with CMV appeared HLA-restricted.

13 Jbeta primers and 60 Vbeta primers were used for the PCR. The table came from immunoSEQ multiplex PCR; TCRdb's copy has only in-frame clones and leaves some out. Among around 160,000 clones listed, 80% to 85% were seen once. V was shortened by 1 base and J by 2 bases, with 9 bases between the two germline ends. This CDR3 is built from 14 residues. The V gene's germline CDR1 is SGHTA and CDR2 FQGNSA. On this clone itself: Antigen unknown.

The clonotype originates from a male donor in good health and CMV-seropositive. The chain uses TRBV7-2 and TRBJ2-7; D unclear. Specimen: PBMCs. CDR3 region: CASSLDPGTYEQYF. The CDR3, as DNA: TGTGCCAGCAGCTTAGACCCAGGAACCTACGAGCAGTACTTC.